The 11 T cell receptor beta chains below come from one sample, sequenced in a study of T-cell reconstitution after alpha-beta-depleted transplantation in children (dated by TCRdb to 2016 to 2018). The intended sense of this specimen's treatment or condition label: allogeneic hematopoietic cell transplantation with graft depleted of TCRalphabeta T cells and CD19 B cells. The library was built by means of PCR. The instrument given in TCRdb is Illumina HiSeq 2500. To normalize quantification of the TCRbeta repertoire, the TCR libraries were built with molecular barcoding that relied on unique molecular identifiers. TCRdb's own reprocessing of the public reads used fastp at Q25 and MiXCR and kept productive beta chains. Every entry covers one CDR3 protein and lists the most common genes and DNA from its rows. Here the sample has under 450,000 distinct CDR3 sequences; 15% to 20% occur a single time. The ten largest clones take up 25% to 30% of the sample.

The starting material was PBMCs, mostly from graft donor cells, obtained 360 days after TCRalphabeta/CD19-depleted stem cell transplant. The receptors were sampled from a boy younger than two who had a stem cell transplant for Wiskott-Aldrich syndrome, so the T cells may come from the graft donor.

This clonotype was observed a few times. The chain couples TRBV10-3 to TRBJ2-7, with D possibly TRBD1 on 5 matching bases. This CDR3 has 11 residues. V was cut by 10 bases and J by 3 bases, with 10 bases left in between. Per the germline V gene, CDR1 is ENHRY and CDR2 is SYGVKD. The CDR3 coding sequence is TGTGCCACACAGGCCCACTACGAGCAGTACTTC. Its protein is CATQAHYEQYF.

This clonotype was recorded many times. The rearrangement links TRBV10-3 to TRBJ1-6; the match to TRBD1 covers 9 bases. Germline V gene lookup returns CDR1 ENHRY and CDR2 SYGVKD. This CDR3 is 13 amino acids long. V dropped 11 bases and J dropped 7; count of bases not matched to a gene: 6. The CDR3 region is CAVRTGDNSPLHF. Here the CDR3 DNA reads TGTGCCGTTCGGACAGGGGACAATTCACCCCTCCACTTT.

This clonotype was detected a few times. The chain couples TRBV5-1 to TRBJ2-1; D may be TRBD2 (7 bases). The CDR3 has 16 amino acids. The V end was cut by 1 base, the J end by 4 bases, with 15 bases between. The germline CDR1 and CDR2 sequences are SGHRS and YFSETQ. CDR3 nucleotides: TGCGCCAGCAGCTTGAGGACGGGGGGCCTTTACAATGAGCAGTTCTTC. This codes for CASSLRTGGLYNEQFF.

The chain employs TRBV5-1 and TRBJ2-7; the D is unclear. This CDR3 spans 17 amino acids. CDR1 and CDR2 (germline): SGHRS, YFSETQ. Trimming removed 0 bases at V and 4 bases at J, with 20 bases between. DNA of the CDR3: TGCGCCAGCAGCTTGGGGCGGCTGCCCACCCCACATTACGAGCAGTACTTC. Its translation: CASSLGRLPTPHYEQYF.

In this sample, this clonotype turned up a few times. The chain uses TRBV2 and TRBJ2-7, with 10 bases identical to TRBD2. This CDR3 region has 15 residues. CDR1 SNHLY and CDR2 FYNNEI come from the germline V gene. V lost 2 bases, J lost 2 bases, and 3 bases stayed unmatched. CDR3 protein: CASSEWGLATYEQYF. CDR3 bases: TGTGCCAGCAGTGAATGGGGACTAGCGACCTACGAGCAGTACTTC.

The chain has TRBV5-1 and TRBJ2-7, with D maybe TRBD2 (5 bases). V was trimmed by 1 base and J by 5 bases, leaving 16 bases between them. The germline CDR1 and CDR2 sequences are SGHRS and YFSETQ. The CDR3 sequence is 15 residues long. The CDR3, as DNA: TGCGCCAGCAGCTTGACGGGCAGCGGACTCCACGAGCAGTACTTC. Translating it yields CASSLTGSGLHEQYF.

V and J are TRBV10-3 and TRBJ2-2; 7 bases agree with TRBD2. With V trimmed by 6 bases and J by 4 bases, 8 bases remained unmatched. CDR3 length equals 15 residues. The germline CDR1 and CDR2 sequences are ENHRY and SYGVKD. CDR3 sequence reads: CAISPGTTATGELFF. The CDR3 DNA follows: TGTGCCATCAGCCCCGGGACTACCGCCACCGGGGAGCTGTTTTTT.

This clonotype was observed many times. This chain connects TRBV7-8 to TRBJ2-3; D unresolved. V was trimmed by 1 base and J by 3 bases, leaving 8 bases between them. Germline CDR1 and CDR2: SGHVS and FQNEAQ. This CDR3 has 14 residues. CDR3 sequence reads: CASSLVVSTDTQYF. The DNA of the CDR3 is TGTGCCAGCAGCTTAGTAGTTTCGACAGATACGCAGTATTTT.

This clonotype occurred a few times. The chain is built from TRBV5-1 and TRBJ2-7; the D is unclear. V was clipped by 0 bases and J by 0 bases, with 10 bases between them. This CDR3 is built from 15 residues. Germline CDR1 is SGHRS and CDR2 is YFSETQ. In DNA form, the CDR3 reads TGCGCCAGCAGCTTGGATGGGTGGAGCTCCTACGAGCAGTACTTC. Amino acid sequence: CASSLDGWSSYEQYF.

The CDR3 region has the DNA TGTGCCAGCAGTCGATGGCAGCCCGGGGAGCTGTTTTTT. Translation gives CASSRWQPGELFF. The J gene is TRBJ2-2, the V gene TRBV25-1, with D unclear. CDR1 and CDR2 (germline): MGHDK, SYGVNS. Trimming left V 5 bases short and J 6 bases short, with 10 bases between. CDR3 length equals 13 residues.

This clonotype was seen at least ten times. This rearrangement joins TRBV12-3 or TRBV12-4 to TRBJ2-2, with TRBD2 matching 7 bases. The V segment lost 2 bases and the J segment 3 bases; nucleotides outside the gene matches: 18. CDR3 length: 20 residues. The CDR3 sequence is CASSLSVLGLLHLYTGELFF. In nucleotides, the CDR3 is TGTGCCAGCAGTTTATCGGTACTGGGACTACTCCACCTGTACACCGGGGAGCTGTTTTTT.